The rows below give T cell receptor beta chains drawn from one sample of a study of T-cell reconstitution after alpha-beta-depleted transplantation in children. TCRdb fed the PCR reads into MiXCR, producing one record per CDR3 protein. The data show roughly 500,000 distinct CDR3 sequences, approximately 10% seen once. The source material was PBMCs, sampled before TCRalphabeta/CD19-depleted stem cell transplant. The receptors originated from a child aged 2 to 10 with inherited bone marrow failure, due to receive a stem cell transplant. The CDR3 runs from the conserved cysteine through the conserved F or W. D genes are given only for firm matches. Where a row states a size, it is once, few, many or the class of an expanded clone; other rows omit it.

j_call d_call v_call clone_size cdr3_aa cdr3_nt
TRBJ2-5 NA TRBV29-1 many CSVGTPSQETQYF TGCAGCGTTGGGACCCCAAGCCAAGAGACCCAGTACTTC
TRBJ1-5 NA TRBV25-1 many CASSEGLSNQPQHF TGTGCCAGCAGTGAGGGACTGAGCAATCAGCCCCAGCATTTT
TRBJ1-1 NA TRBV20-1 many CSARDLAGFTEAFF TGCAGTGCTAGAGATTTGGCCGGGTTCACTGAAGCTTTCTTT
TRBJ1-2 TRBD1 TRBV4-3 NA CASSQVEGARGYTF TGCGCCAGCAGCCAAGTCGAGGGGGCGCGCGGCTACACCTTC
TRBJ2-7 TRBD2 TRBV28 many CATGGVHEQYF TGTGCCACCGGGGGGGTCCACGAGCAGTACTTC
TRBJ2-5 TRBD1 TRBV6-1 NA CASSDRGLKTQYF TGTGCCAGCAGCGACAGGGGGCTGAAGACCCAGTACTTC
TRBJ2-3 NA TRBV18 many CASSPREGTDTQYF TGTGCCAGCTCACCCCGTGAGGGGACAGATACGCAGTATTTT
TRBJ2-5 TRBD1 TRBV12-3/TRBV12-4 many CASRLTGQETQYF TGTGCCAGCAGATTGACAGGGCAAGAGACCCAGTACTTC
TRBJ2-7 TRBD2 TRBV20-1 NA CSARTSPMDEQYF TGCAGTGCTCGGACTAGCCCCATGGACGAGCAGTACTTC
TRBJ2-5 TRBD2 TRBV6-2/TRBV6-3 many CASSLTSGRKETQYF TGTGCCAGCAGTCTCACTAGCGGGAGGAAAGAGACCCAGTACTTC
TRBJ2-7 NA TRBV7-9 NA CASSLAPAGNPYEQYF TGTGCCAGCAGCTTAGCGCCGGCAGGAAACCCCTACGAGCAGTACTTC
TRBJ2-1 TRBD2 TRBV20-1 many CSARLAGDYEQFF TGCAGTGCTAGGCTAGCGGGCGACTATGAGCAGTTCTTC
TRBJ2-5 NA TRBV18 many CASSPTYQETQYF TGTGCCAGCTCACCAACGTACCAAGAGACCCAGTACTTC
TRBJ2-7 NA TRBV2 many CASTRQDSYEQYF TGTGCCAGCACAAGACAGGACTCCTACGAGCAGTACTTC
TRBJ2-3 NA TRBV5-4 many CASSLAPGSDYTDTQYF TGTGCCAGCAGCTTGGCCCCGGGGTCGGATTACACAGATACGCAGTATTTT
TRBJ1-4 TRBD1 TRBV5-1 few CASRTGYEKLFF TGCGCCAGCAGGACAGGGTATGAAAAACTGTTTTTT
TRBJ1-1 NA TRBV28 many CASRSRQTGNTEAFF TGTGCCAGCAGGTCTAGACAAACAGGGAACACTGAAGCTTTCTTT
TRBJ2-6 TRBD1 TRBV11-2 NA CASITIRDSGNSGANVLTF TGTGCCAGCATCACAATTCGGGACAGCGGAAACTCTGGGGCCAACGTCCTGACTTTC
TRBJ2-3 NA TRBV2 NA CASQNTDTQYF TGTGCCAGCCAGAACACAGATACGCAGTATTTT
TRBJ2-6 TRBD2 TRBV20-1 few CHPAGGLGANVLTF TGCCATCCAGCGGGAGGGTTAGGGGCCAACGTCCTGACTTTC
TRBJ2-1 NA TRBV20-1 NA CSATLDYNEQFF TGCAGTGCTACACTAGACTACAATGAGCAGTTCTTC
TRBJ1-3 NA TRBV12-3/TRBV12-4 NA CASSLSPLSSGNTIYF TGTGCCAGCAGTTTAAGTCCCCTAAGCTCTGGAAACACCATATATTTT
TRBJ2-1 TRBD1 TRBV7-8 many CASSFGTGSYNEQFF TGTGCCAGCAGCTTCGGGACAGGGTCCTACAATGAGCAGTTCTTC
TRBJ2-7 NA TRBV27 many CASRRRQLAAYEQYF TGTGCCAGCAGGAGACGACAGTTGGCAGCCTACGAGCAGTACTTC
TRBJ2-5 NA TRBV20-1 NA CSARAAGRYETQYF TGCAGTGCTAGGGCGGCGGGACGCTACGAGACCCAGTACTTC
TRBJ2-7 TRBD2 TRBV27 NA CASRGTSGFGYEQYF TGTGCCAGCAGAGGGACTAGCGGTTTTGGGTACGAGCAGTACTTC
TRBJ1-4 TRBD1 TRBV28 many CASSRPGQGNNEKLFF TGTGCCAGCAGTCGGCCGGGACAGGGGAATAATGAAAAACTGTTTTTT
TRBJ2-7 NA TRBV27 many CASSLLNQTEQYF TGTGCCAGCAGTTTATTGAATCAAACCGAGCAGTACTTC
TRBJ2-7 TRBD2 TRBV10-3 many CAISELTSGRHEQYF TGTGCCATCAGTGAGTTGACTAGCGGGAGGCACGAGCAGTACTTC
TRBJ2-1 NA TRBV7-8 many CASSASRGPYNEQFF TGTGCCAGCAGCGCATCGCGGGGCCCCTACAATGAGCAGTTCTTC
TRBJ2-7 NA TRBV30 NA CAWSQGIEYEQYF TGTGCCTGGAGCCAGGGAATCGAATACGAGCAGTACTTC
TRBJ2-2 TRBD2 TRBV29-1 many CSGQLAGGTNTGELFF TGCAGCGGTCAACTAGCGGGAGGGACGAACACCGGGGAGCTGTTTTTT
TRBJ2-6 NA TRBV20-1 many CSASPRGTGANVLTF TGCAGTGCTAGCCCCCGCGGTACCGGGGCCAACGTCCTGACTTTC
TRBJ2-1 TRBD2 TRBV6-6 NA CASREASYNEQFF TGTGCCAGCCGGGAGGCCTCCTACAATGAGCAGTTCTTC
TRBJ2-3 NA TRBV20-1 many CSAGRTSTDTQYF TGCAGTGCTGGCAGAACTAGCACAGATACGCAGTATTTT
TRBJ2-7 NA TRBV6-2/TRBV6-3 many CASSYAGLGVLYEQYF TGTGCCAGCAGTTACGCCGGGCTGGGTGTACTCTACGAGCAGTACTTC
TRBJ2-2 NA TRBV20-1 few CSAIPRGTGELFF TGCAGTGCTATACCAAGGGGCACCGGGGAGCTGTTTTTT
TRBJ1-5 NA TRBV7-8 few CASSRGRGRGNQPQHF TGTGCCAGCAGCCGGGGCAGAGGGAGAGGCAATCAGCCCCAGCATTTT
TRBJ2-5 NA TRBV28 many CASSLYGTELQETQYF TGTGCCAGCAGTTTATACGGGACGGAATTACAAGAGACCCAGTACTTC
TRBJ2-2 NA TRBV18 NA CASSSDLDRNTGELFF TGTGCCAGCTCCTCAGACCTTGACAGGAACACCGGGGAGCTGTTTTTT
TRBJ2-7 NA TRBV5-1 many CASHLGGTDDYEQYF TGCGCCAGCCACCTAGGGGGGACAGACGACTACGAGCAGTACTTC
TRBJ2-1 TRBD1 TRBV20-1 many CSAGYRGTYNEQFF TGCAGTGCCGGGTACAGGGGAACCTACAATGAGCAGTTCTTC
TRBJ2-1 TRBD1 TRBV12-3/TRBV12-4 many CASSGTAKYNEQFF TGTGCCAGCAGTGGGACAGCCAAATACAATGAGCAGTTCTTC
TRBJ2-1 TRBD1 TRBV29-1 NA CSVGRTGPYNEQFF TGCAGCGTTGGGAGGACAGGCCCGTACAATGAGCAGTTCTTC
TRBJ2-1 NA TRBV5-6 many CASSLWLDEQFF TGTGCCAGCAGCTTGTGGTTAGATGAGCAGTTCTTC
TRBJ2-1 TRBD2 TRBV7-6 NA CASSLAAGVYNEQFF TGTGCCAGCAGCTTAGCAGCGGGAGTCTACAATGAGCAGTTCTTC
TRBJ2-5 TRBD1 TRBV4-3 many CASSLAGQGIQTQYF TGCGCCAGCAGCCTCGCGGGACAGGGAATACAGACCCAGTACTTC
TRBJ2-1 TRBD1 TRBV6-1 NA CASFRTGGVYNEQFF TGTGCCAGCTTCCGGACAGGGGGGGTCTACAATGAGCAGTTCTTC
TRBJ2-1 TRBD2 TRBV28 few CASGLAGSLIRNEQFF TGTGCCAGCGGACTAGCGGGAAGTTTAATACGCAATGAGCAGTTCTTC